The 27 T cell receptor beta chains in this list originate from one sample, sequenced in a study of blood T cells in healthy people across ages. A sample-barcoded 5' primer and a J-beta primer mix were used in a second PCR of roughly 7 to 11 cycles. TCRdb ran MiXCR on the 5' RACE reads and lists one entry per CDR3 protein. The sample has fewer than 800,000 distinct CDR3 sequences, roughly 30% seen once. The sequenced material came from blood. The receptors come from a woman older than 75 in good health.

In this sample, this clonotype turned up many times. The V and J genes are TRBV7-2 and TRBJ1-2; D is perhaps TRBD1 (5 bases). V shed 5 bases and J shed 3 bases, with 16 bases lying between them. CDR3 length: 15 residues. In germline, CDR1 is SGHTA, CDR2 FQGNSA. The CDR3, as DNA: TGTGCCAGCAGCCTGGGACCCTTAGATGACTATGGCTACACCTTC. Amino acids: CASSLGPLDDYGYTF.

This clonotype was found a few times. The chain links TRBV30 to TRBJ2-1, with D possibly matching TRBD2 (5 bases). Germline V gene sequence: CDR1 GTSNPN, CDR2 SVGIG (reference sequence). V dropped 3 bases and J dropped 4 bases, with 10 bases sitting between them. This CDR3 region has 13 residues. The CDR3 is CAWSVGLYNEQFF. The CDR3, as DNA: TGTGCCTGGAGCGTTGGACTGTACAATGAGCAGTTCTTC.

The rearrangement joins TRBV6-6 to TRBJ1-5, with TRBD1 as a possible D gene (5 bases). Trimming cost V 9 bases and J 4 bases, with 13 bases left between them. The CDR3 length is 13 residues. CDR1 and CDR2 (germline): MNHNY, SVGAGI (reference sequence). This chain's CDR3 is CASRLKGNQPQHF. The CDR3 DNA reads TGTGCCAGTAGATTGAAGGGGAATCAGCCCCAGCATTTT.

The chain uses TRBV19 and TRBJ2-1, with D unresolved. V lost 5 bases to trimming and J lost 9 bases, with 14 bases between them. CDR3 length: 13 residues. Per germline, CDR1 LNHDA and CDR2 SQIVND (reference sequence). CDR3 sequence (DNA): TGTGCCAGTAGTTCCCGCCCGGGTGGTGAGCAGTTCTTC. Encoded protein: CASSSRPGGEQFF.

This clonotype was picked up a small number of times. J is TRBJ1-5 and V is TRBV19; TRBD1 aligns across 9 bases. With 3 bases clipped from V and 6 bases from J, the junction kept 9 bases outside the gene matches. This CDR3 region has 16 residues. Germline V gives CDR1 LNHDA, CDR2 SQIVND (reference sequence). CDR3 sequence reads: CASSMSPGQGSQPQHF. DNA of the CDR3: TGTGCCAGTAGTATGTCCCCGGGACAGGGAAGTCAGCCCCAGCATTTT.

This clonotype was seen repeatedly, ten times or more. The CDR3 sequence is CASSYGLRSRFPYEQYF. The CDR3 DNA reads as TGTGCCAGCAGTTACGGATTGAGGAGTCGGTTCCCCTACGAGCAGTACTTC. The gene calls are TRBV6-2 or TRBV6-3 and TRBJ2-7; D is uncertain. The germline V gene has CDR1 MNHEY and CDR2 SVGEGT. The CDR3 has 17 residues. V was pared by 2 bases and J by 2 bases, with 19 bases between.

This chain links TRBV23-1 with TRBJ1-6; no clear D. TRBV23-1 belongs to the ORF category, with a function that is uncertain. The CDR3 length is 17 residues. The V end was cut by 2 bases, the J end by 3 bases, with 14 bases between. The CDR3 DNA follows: TGCGCCAGCAGTCAAATCCCGGCGCGAGGCTATAATTCACCCCTCCACTTT. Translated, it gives CASSQIPARGYNSPLHF.

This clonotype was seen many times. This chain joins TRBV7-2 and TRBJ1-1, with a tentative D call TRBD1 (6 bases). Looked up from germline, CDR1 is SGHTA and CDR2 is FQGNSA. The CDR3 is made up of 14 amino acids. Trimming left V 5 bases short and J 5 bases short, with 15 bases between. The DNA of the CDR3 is TGTGCCAGCAGCCAACAGGGAATTGGTACTGAAGCTTTCTTT. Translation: CASSQQGIGTEAFF. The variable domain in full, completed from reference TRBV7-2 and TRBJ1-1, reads GAGVSQSPSNKVTEKGKDVELRCDPISGHTALYWYRQSLGQGLEFLIYFQGNSAPDKSGLPSDRFSAERTGGSVSTLTIQRTQQEDSAVYLCASSQQGIGTEAFFGQGTRLTVV.

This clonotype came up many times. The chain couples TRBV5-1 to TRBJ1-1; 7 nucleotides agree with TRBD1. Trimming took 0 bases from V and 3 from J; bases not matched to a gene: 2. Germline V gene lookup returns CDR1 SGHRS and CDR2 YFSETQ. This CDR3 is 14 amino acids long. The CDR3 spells CASSLEQGYTEAFF. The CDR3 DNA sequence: TGCGCCAGCAGCTTGGAACAGGGGTACACTGAAGCTTTCTTT.

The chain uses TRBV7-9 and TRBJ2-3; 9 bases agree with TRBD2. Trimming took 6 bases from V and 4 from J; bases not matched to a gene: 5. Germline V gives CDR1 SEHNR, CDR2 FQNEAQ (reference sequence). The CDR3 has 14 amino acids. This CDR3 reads CASSSGTSSDTQYF. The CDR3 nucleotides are TGTGCCAGCAGTTCCGGGACTAGCTCAGATACGCAGTATTTT.

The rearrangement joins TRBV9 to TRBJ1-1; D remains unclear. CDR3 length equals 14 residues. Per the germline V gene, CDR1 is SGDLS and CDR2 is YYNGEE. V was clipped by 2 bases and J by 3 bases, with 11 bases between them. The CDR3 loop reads CASSVRSQDTEAFF. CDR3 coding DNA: TGTGCCAGCAGCGTCCGCAGTCAGGACACTGAAGCTTTCTTT. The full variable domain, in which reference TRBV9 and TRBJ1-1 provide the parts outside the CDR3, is DSGVTQTPKHLITATGQRVTLRCSPRSGDLSVYWYQQSLDQGLQFLIQYYNGEERAKGNILERFSAQQFPDLHSELNLSSLELGDSALYFCASSVRSQDTEAFFGQGTRLTVV.

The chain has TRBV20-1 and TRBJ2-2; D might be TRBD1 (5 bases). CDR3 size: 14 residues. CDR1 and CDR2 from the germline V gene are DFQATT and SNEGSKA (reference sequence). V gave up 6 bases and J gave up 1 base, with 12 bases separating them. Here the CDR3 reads CSAMSQGNTGELFF. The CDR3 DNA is TGCAGTGCCATGAGCCAGGGGAACACCGGGGAGCTGTTTTTT.

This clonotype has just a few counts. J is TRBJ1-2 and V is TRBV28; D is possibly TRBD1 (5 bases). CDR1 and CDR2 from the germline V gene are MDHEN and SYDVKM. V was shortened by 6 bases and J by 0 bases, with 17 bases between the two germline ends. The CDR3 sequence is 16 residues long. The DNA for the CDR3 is TGTGCCAGCAGCCCCGTGGGGCTCCGTCCTAACTATGGCTACACCTTC. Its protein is CASSPVGLRPNYGYTF.

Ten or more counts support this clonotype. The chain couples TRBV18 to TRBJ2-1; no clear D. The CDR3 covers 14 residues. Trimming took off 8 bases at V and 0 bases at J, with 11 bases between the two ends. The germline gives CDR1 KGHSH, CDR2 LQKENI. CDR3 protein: CASSPQSSYNEQFF. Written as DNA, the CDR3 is TGTGCCAGCAGCCCGCAGAGCTCCTACAATGAGCAGTTCTTC.

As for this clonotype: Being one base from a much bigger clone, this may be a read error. In DNA, the CDR3 is TGCGCCAGCAACCTGGGACAGTCAGATACGCAGTATTTT. This codes for CASNLGQSDTQYF. The chain recombines TRBV5-1 with TRBJ2-3; 7 nucleotides agree with TRBD1. The length of the CDR3 is 13 residues. The germline V gene encodes CDR1 SGHRS and CDR2 YFSETQ. The trim removed 6 bases at V and 4 bases at J, leaving 5 bases unmatched.

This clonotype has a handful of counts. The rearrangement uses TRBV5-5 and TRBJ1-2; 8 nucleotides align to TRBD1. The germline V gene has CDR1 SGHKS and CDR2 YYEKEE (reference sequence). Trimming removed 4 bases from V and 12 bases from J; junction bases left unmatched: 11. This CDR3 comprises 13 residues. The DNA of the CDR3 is TGTGCCAGCAGCCGGGACAGGCCCAGGGGCCACACCTTC. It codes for CASSRDRPRGHTF.

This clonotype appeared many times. CDR3 loop: CSVLIGVSTDTQYF. The CDR3 nucleotides are TGCAGCGTTTTGATTGGGGTCTCCACAGATACGCAGTATTTT. The chain recombines TRBV29-1 with TRBJ2-3; D gene unclear. V dropped 5 bases and J dropped 2 bases, with 14 bases sitting between them. The CDR3 covers 14 residues. Germline-derived CDR1 and CDR2 are SQVTM and ANQGSEA.

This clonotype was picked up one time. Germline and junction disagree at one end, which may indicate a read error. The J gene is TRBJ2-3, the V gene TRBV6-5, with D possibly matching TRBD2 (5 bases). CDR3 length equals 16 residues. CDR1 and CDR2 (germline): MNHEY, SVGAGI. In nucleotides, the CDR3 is TGTGTCAGCAGTTACCTTATCGGGTGGGAGTCAGATACGCAGTATTTT. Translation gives CVSSYLIGWESDTQYF.

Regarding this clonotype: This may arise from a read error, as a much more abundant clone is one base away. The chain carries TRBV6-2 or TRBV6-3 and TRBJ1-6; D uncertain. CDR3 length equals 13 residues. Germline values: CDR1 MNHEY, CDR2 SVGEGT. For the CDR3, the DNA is TGTGCCGGCAGCTACGACTGGCGTTCACCCCTCCACTTT. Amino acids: CAGSYDWRSPLHF.

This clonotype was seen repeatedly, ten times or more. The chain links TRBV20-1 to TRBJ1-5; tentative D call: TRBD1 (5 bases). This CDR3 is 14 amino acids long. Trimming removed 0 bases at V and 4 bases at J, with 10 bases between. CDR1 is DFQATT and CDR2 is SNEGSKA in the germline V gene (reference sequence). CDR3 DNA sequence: TGCAGTGCTAGAGATAAACGGGGGAATCAGCCCCAGCATTTT. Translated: CSARDKRGNQPQHF.

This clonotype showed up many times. CDR3 sequence (DNA): TGTGCCAGCGGTGTAGCGGGGGTCGTCTACAATGAGCAGTTCTTC. This codes for CASGVAGVVYNEQFF. V gene TRBV28 combines with J gene TRBJ2-1, with 9 bases lining up with TRBD2. Germline CDR1 MDHEN, CDR2 SYDVKM. The CDR3 consists of 15 residues. V shed 8 bases and J 3 bases; nucleotides not matched to a gene: 8.

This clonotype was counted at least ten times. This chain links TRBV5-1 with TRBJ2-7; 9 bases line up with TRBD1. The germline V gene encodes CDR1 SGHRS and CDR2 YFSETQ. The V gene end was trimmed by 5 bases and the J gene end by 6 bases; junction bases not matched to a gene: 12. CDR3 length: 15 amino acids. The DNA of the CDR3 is TGCGCCAGCAGTTCGACACAGGGGGCAGTGGGCGAGCAGTACTTC. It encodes CASSSTQGAVGEQYF.

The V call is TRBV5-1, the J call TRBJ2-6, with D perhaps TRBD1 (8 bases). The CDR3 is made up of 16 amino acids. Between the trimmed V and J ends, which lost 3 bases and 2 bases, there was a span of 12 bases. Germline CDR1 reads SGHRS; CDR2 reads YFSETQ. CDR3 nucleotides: TGCGCCAGCAGCTCAACAGGGGGGGCTGGGGCCAACGTCCTGACTTTC. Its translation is CASSSTGGAGANVLTF.

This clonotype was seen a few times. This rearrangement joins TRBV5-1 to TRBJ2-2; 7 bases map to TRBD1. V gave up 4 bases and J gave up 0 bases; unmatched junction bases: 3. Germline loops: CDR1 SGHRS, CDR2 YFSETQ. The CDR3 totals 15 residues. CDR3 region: CASSGDSPNTGELFF. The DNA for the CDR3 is TGCGCCAGCAGCGGGGACAGTCCGAACACCGGGGAGCTGTTTTTT.

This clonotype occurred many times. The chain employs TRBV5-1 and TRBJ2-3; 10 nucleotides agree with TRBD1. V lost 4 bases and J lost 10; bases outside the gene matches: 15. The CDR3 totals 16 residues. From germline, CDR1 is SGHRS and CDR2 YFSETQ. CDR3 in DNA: TGCGCCAGCAGCGTGGACAGGGGGGACCCTCGACAGGCGCAGTATTTT. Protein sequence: CASSVDRGDPRQAQYF.

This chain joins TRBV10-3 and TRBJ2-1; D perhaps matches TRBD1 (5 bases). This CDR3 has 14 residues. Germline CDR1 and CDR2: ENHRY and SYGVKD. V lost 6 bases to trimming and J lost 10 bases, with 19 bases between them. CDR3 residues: CAIRETATCVEQFF. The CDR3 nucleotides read TGTGCCATCAGGGAGACAGCTACCTGCGTGGAGCAGTTCTTC.

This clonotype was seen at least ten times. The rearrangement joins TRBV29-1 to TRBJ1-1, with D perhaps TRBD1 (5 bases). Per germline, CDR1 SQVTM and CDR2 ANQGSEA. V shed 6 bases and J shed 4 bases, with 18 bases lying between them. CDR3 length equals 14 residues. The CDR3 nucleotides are TGCAGCGTCAACCTTGGGGGGGTGACCACTGAAGCTTTCTTT. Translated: CSVNLGGVTTEAFF.